This T cell receptor (beta chain) was captured by sequencing in a study of monozygotic twins with inflammatory bowel disease. Study findings and constraints: Extra variability in the repertoires of patients may have come from differing immunosuppressive treatments. Especially with disease activity, IBD patients had fewer clonotypes in common with others than healthy twins did.

Molecular identifiers with 6-nucleotide sample barcodes were added during cDNA synthesis via template switching. TCRdb reanalyzed the 5' RACE reads, giving one entry per CDR3 protein sequence and no DNA. This table holds more than 350,000 distinct CDR3 sequences. Unsorted whole blood yielded the total RNA, with T cells left unselected. A word on this clonotype: Its antigen is currently unknown.

The germline CDR1 and CDR2 sequences are SEHNR and FQNEAQ (reference sequence). The length of the CDR3 is 11 residues. Material for sequencing was blood. The rearrangement joins TRBV7-9 to TRBJ2-3; TCRdb outputs TRBD1, but without DNA this stays unchecked. This TCR was sampled from a human donor with ulcerative colitis or Crohn's disease, or a healthy co-twin of an affected twin (not recorded which). This chain's CDR3 is CAILSKDTQYF. The full variable domain, completed using reference TRBV7-9 and TRBJ2-3, is DTGVSQNPRHKITKRGQNVTFRCDPISEHNRLYWYRQTLGQGPEFLTYFQNEAQLEKSRLLSDRFSAERPKGSFSTLEIQRTEQGDSAMYLCAILSKDTQYFGPGTRLTVL.